The 20 T cell receptor beta chains listed next were all sequenced from one sample in a study of shared clonotypes between healthy human individuals. Data came from immunoSEQ multiplex PCR; TCRdb stores just in-frame clones and leaves some out. Of approximately 1,000,000 clones in the sample, more than 75% were seen once. The sample taken for sequencing was memory CD4+ T cells from PBMCs. As to subset: CD45RA-negative fraction. The receptors were sampled from a man between 18 and 29 years old in good health. Some clones in this sample may be carry-over from other donors' samples.

The rearrangement joins TRBV11-2 to TRBJ2-5, with 7 nucleotides matching TRBD1. CDR3 length: 13 amino acids. Germline V gene data show CDR1 as SGHAT and CDR2 as FQNNGV. After removal of 5 bases from V and 3 bases from J, the junction contained 3 bases not matched to a gene. CDR3 nucleotides: TGTGCCAGCAGCGCAGGGACAGAAGAGACCCAGTACTTC. It encodes CASSAGTEETQYF.

The sample holds a few counts of this clone. V usage is TRBV2 and J usage is TRBJ1-2, with TRBD1 matching over 7 bases. Germline V gene sequence: CDR1 SNHLY, CDR2 FYNNEI. The V segment lost 6 bases and the J segment 6 bases; nucleotides outside the gene matches: 7. The CDR3 extends over 13 amino acids. The CDR3 sequence: CASRRQGDDGYTF. CDR3 sequence (DNA): TGTGCCAGCAGGCGACAGGGCGATGATGGCTACACCTTC.

For this clone: It may be a read error: a sequence one base away is much more abundant. The chain links TRBV7-3 to TRBJ1-1, with D perhaps matching TRBD1 (6 bases). CDR1 is SGHTA and CDR2 is FQGTGA in the germline V gene. Trimming took off 5 bases at V and 4 bases at J, with 11 bases between the two ends. CDR3 length equals 13 residues. CDR3 sequence reads: CASSKQGGTEAFF. The CDR3 DNA sequence: TGTGCCAGCAGCAAACAGGGAGGCACTGAAGCTTTCTTT.

The chain uses TRBV28 and TRBJ2-7; 9 bases map to TRBD2. This CDR3 contains 14 residues. Germline CDR1 reads MDHEN; CDR2 reads SYDVKM. V trimming: 4 bases; J trimming: 3 bases; junction bases outside the gene matches: 4. The CDR3 loop is CASSSTSGFYEQYF. As DNA, the CDR3 is TGTGCCAGCAGTTCGACTAGCGGCTTCTACGAGCAGTACTTC.

The rearrangement joins TRBV5-1 to TRBJ2-5, with TRBD1 matching over 12 bases. Trimming removed 4 bases from V and 4 bases from J; junction bases left unmatched: 2. This CDR3 spans 14 amino acids. Germline V lookup: CDR1 SGHRS, CDR2 YFSETQ. The CDR3 DNA reads TGCGCCAGCAGCGGGACAGGGGGCGGAGAGACCCAGTACTTC. This translates into CASSGTGGGETQYF.

The chain is built from TRBV4-2 and TRBJ2-7; D is uncertain. V was cut by 0 bases and J by 0 bases, with 9 bases left in between. This CDR3 is 15 amino acids long. From germline, CDR1 is LGHNA and CDR2 YNFKEQ. CDR3 loop: CASSQDQSNSYEQYF. The DNA of the CDR3 is TGTGCCAGCAGCCAAGACCAATCAAACTCCTACGAGCAGTACTTC.

The chain links TRBV28 to TRBJ1-2; maybe TRBD1 (6 bases). The CDR3 runs to 15 residues. Germline V gene lookup returns CDR1 MDHEN and CDR2 SYDVKM. The V end was cut by 6 bases, the J end by 0 bases, with 14 bases between. The CDR3 reads CASSPMDRANYGYTF. DNA of the CDR3: TGTGCCAGCAGCCCCATGGACAGAGCTAACTATGGCTACACCTTC.

This clone was observed a single time. This chain joins TRBV6-1 and TRBJ2-7, with 7 bases fitting TRBD1. The CDR3 covers 16 residues. The germline gives CDR1 MNHNS, CDR2 SASEGT. After removal of 3 bases from V and 4 bases from J, the junction contained 12 bases not matched to a gene. This CDR3 reads CASSDPLTGFRYEQYF. For the CDR3, the DNA is TGTGCCAGCAGTGATCCCCTGACAGGGTTTAGGTACGAGCAGTACTTC.

J is TRBJ1-5 and V is TRBV7-8; no clear D gene. V lost 6 bases, J lost 9 bases, and 18 bases lay in between. This CDR3 contains 14 residues. CDR1 SGHVS and CDR2 FQNEAQ come from the germline V gene. CDR3 in amino acids: CASRRAGNSGPQHF. The CDR3 DNA follows: TGTGCCAGCAGACGTGCCGGGAACTCGGGGCCCCAGCATTTT.

This chain connects TRBV6-1 to TRBJ2-7; TRBD2 agrees at 8 bases. J was trimmed by 2 bases and V by 6 bases; bases with no gene match: 6. The CDR3 has 14 residues. In germline, CDR1 is MNHNS, CDR2 SASEGT. The CDR3 DNA reads TGTGCCAGCAGAATTAGCGGGGACGCCTACGAGCAGTACTTC. Its protein is CASRISGDAYEQYF.

The chain carries TRBV6-5 and TRBJ2-7, with D perhaps assigned TRBD1 or TRBD2 (6 bases each). CDR3 length equals 14 residues. Trimming stripped 4 bases from V and 4 bases from J, with 14 bases between. The germline V gene encodes CDR1 MNHEY and CDR2 SVGAGI. CDR3 nucleotides: TGTGCCAGCAGTTTGCAGGGGACTCGTTACGAGCAGTACTTC. Protein sequence: CASSLQGTRYEQYF.

The chain joins TRBV5-1 to TRBJ1-5, with 7 bases lining up with TRBD1. The length of the CDR3 is 13 residues. CDR1 is SGHRS, CDR2 YFSETQ, per germline. V lost 3 bases and J lost 11; bases outside the gene matches: 8. The CDR3: CASSSGRDSAQHF. The CDR3 bases are TGCGCCAGCAGCTCGGGACGGGACAGTGCCCAGCATTTT.

The chain links TRBV6-1 to TRBJ2-7; the D is unclear. The CDR3 loop spans 13 amino acids. V lost 5 bases to trimming and J lost 2 bases, with 10 bases between them. The germline V gene has CDR1 MNHNS and CDR2 SASEGT. The CDR3 region has the DNA TGTGCCAGCAGTTCCCGGCCCCCCTACGAGCAGTACTTC. As protein: CASSSRPPYEQYF.

On this clone itself: Distinct nucleotide sequences in the sample also encode this CDR3. The chain employs TRBV7-2 and TRBJ1-3, with no clear D. Trimming shortened V by 5 bases and J by 0 bases, and 5 bases separated the two germline ends. CDR1 is SGHTA and CDR2 is FQGNSA in the germline V gene. The CDR3 runs 13 residues. The CDR3 sequence: CASSPTSGNTIYF. The CDR3 nucleotides read TGTGCCAGCAGCCCTACCTCTGGAAACACCATATATTTT.

The chain links TRBV4-1 to TRBJ2-1, with 8 bases fitting TRBD2. The germline V gene has CDR1 MGHRA and CDR2 YSYEKL. The V segment lost 0 bases and the J segment 4 bases; nucleotides outside the gene matches: 8. The CDR3 spans 17 residues. CDR3 nucleotide sequence: TGCGCCAGCAGCCAAGAGGGAGGGACTAGGGAGTACAATGAGCAGTTCTTC. Protein product: CASSQEGGTREYNEQFF.

The CDR3 DNA sequence: TGTGCCAGCAGCCAGCTCCTAGCGGGAGGCGAGACCCAGTACTTC. It specifies CASSQLLAGGETQYF. V is TRBV11-2 and J is TRBJ2-5; 11 bases agree with TRBD2. After removal of 5 bases from V and 5 bases from J, the junction contained 7 bases not matched to a gene. Per the germline V gene, CDR1 is SGHAT and CDR2 is FQNNGV. This CDR3 has 15 residues.

The chain uses TRBV6-6 and TRBJ2-5, with D possibly called TRBD1 or TRBD2 (6 bases each). V lost 11 bases and J lost 4, with 11 bases in between. Germline V gene sequence: CDR1 MNHNY, CDR2 SVGAGI (reference sequence). The CDR3 length is 11 residues. In nucleotides, the CDR3 is TGTGCCGGAAAGGGGGGAGAGACCCAGTACTTC. Protein product: CAGKGGETQYF.

This sequence joins TRBV27 and TRBJ2-3; the match to TRBD2 covers 11 bases. The germline V gene encodes CDR1 MNHEY and CDR2 SMNVEV (reference sequence). Trimming removed 5 bases from V and 1 base from J; junction bases left unmatched: 8. The CDR3 is made up of 17 amino acids. CDR3 nucleotide sequence: TGTGCCAGCAGTCCCCGGGGTAGCGGGAGGGGCACAGATACGCAGTATTTT. This codes for CASSPRGSGRGTDTQYF.

V and J are TRBV28 and TRBJ2-7; weak D call: TRBD1 (5 bases). The germline V and J ends were trimmed by 7 bases and 5 bases, with 12 bases remaining between them. The CDR3 contains 12 residues. Germline V gives CDR1 MDHEN, CDR2 SYDVKM. CDR3 DNA: TGTGCCAGCACTCGTGAAGGGGACGAGCAGTACTTC. It yields the protein CASTREGDEQYF.

V usage is TRBV7-3 and J usage is TRBJ2-7; 7 nucleotides agree with TRBD1. Germline CDR1 SGHTA, CDR2 FQGTGA. Trimming cost V 4 bases and J 3 bases; bases outside gene matches: 3. This CDR3 has 13 amino acids. The chain's CDR3 is CASSSGQDYEQYF. The CDR3 DNA sequence: TGTGCCAGCAGCTCCGGACAGGACTACGAGCAGTACTTC.